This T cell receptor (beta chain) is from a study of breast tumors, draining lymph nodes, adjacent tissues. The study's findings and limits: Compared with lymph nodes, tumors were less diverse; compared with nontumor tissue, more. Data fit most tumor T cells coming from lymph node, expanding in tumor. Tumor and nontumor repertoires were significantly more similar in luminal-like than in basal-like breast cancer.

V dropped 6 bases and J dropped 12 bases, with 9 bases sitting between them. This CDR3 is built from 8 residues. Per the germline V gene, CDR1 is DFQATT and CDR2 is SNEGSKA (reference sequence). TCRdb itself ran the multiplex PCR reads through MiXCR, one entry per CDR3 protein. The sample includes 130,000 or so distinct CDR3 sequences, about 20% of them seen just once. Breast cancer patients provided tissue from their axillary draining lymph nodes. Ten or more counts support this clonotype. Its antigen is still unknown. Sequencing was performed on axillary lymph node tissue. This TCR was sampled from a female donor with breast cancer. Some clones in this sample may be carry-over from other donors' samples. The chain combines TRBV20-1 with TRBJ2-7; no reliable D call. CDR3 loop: CSARDRYF. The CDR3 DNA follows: TGCAGTGCCCGTGATCGGTACTTC.